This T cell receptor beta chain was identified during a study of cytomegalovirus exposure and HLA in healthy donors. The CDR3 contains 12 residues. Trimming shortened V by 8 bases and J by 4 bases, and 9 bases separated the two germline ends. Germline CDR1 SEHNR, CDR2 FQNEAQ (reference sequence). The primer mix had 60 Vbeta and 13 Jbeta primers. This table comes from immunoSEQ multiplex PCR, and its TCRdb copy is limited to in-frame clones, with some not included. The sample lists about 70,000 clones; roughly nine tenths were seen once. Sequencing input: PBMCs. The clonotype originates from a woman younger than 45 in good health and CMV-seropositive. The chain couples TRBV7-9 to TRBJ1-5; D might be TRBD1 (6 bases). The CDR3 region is CASCTGNQPQHF. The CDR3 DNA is TGTGCCAGCTGTACAGGGAATCAGCCCCAGCATTTT.